The T cell receptor beta chain under discussion was sequenced for a study of blood T cell repertoires in COVID-19. Study information: COVID-19 samples, acute and convalescent, were from the United States, Italy and Spain. T cells, B-cell-depleted T cells, or PBMCs provided the cDNA or gDNA that served as material.

Original processing notes: Researchers report that nucleated cell counts were estimated from reference gene primer amplification. TCRdb's table, derived via immunoSEQ multiplex PCR, lists solely in-frame clones and lacks some. For V, J and clone size, that table is used; D and trimming come from the DNA. There are hundreds of thousands of clones in the sample; about 86% occur only once, and about 1.9% lies in the top ten. The CDR3 consists of 11 residues. V gave up 6 bases and J gave up 3 bases, with 9 bases separating them. Germline values: CDR1 SQVTM, CDR2 ANQGSEA. The sequenced material came from peripheral blood. This TCR was sampled from a woman between 25 and 40 years old who had recovered from COVID-19. The chain recombines TRBV29-1 with TRBJ2-7; TRBD1 is a possible D gene (6 bases). The CDR3: CSVQQGYEQYF. The DNA of the CDR3 is TGCAGCGTGCAACAGGGCTACGAGCAGTACTTC.